The T cell receptor beta chain described here comes from a study of blood T cell repertoires in COVID-19. Study summary: The study drew acute and convalescent COVID-19 samples from the United States, Italy and Spain. The cDNA or gDNA used as material had been derived from T cells, B-cell-depleted T cells, or PBMCs.

Trimming shortened V by 2 bases and J by 0 bases, and 8 bases separated the two germline ends. CDR1 is SGHRS and CDR2 is YFSETQ in the germline V gene. CDR3 size: 14 residues. This clone was counted once. Original methodology: The authors estimated nucleated cell counts from reference gene primer amplification. Sequencing was performed with immunoSEQ multiplex PCR; in TCRdb, only in-frame clones are kept and a portion is missing. D and trimming come from the DNA, and the V and J calls and clone size come from that table. The sample lists about 300,000 clones; 85% to 90% were seen once. The rearrangement joins TRBV5-1 to TRBJ2-5; D is unresolved. The sequencing input was peripheral blood. This sequence was found in a man aged 65 to 85 with acute or convalescent COVID-19. The CDR3 DNA follows: TGCGCCAGCAGCTTAGCCACCTACCAAGAGACCCAGTACTTC. It translates to CASSLATYQETQYF.